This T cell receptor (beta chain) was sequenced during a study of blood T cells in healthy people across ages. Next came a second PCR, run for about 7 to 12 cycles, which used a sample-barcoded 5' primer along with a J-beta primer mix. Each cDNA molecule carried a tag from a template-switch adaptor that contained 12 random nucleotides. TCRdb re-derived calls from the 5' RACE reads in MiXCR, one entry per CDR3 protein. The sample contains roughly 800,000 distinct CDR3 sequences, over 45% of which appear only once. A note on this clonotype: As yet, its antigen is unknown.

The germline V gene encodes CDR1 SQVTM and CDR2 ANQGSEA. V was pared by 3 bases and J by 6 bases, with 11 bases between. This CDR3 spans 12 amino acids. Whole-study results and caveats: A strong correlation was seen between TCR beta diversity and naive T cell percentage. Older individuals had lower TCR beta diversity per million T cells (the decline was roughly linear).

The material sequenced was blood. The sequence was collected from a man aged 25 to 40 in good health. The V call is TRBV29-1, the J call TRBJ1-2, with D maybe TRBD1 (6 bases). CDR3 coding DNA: TGCAGCGTTGACAGGGGATTACATGGCTACACCTTC. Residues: CSVDRGLHGYTF. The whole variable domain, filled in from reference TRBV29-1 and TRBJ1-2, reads SAVISQKPSRDICQRGTSLTIQCQVDSQVTMMFWYRQQPGQSLTLIATANQGSEATYESGFVIDKFPISRPNLTFSTLTVSNMSPEDSSIYLCSVDRGLHGYTFGSGTRLTVV.